This record covers a single TCR beta chain. The method was immunoSEQ multiplex PCR; TCRdb's version includes in-frame clones alone and lacks a portion of them. This sample has around 500,000 clones, with 79% found just once. These data originate in a study of shared clonotypes between healthy human individuals. Trimming took 6 bases from V and 6 from J; bases not matched to a gene: 5. CDR3 length: 15 residues. The V gene's germline CDR1 is KGHSH and CDR2 LQKENI. Sequencing used PBMCs. This TCR was recovered from a woman in her 40s in good health. Some clones in this sample may be carry-over from other donors' samples. The chain employs TRBV18 and TRBJ2-1, with 13 bases fitting TRBD2. DNA of the CDR3: TGTGCCAGCTCGTCTACTAGCGGGAGGGCCAATGAGCAGTTCTTC. This encodes CASSSTSGRANEQFF.